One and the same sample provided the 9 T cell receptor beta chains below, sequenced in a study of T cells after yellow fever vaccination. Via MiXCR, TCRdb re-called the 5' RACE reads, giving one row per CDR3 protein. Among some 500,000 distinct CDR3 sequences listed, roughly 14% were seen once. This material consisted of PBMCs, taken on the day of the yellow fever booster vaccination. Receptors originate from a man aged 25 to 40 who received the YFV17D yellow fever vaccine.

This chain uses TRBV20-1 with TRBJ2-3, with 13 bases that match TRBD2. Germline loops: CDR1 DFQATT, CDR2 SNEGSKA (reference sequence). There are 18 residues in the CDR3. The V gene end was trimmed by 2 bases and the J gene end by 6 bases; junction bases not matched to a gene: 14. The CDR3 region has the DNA TGCAGTGCTAGATCGACAGGGATGACTAGCGGGAGGACGGATACGCAGTATTTT. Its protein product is CSARSTGMTSGRTDTQYF.

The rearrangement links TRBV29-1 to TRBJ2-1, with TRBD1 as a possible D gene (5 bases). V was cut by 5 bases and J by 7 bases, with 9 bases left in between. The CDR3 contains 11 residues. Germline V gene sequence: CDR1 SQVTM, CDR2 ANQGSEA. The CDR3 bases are TGCAGCGTTCGACAGAGTAATGAGCAGTTCTTC. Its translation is CSVRQSNEQFF.

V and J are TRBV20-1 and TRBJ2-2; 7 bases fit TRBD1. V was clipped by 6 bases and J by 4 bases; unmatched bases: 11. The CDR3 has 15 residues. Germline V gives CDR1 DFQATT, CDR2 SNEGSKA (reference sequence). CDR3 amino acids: CSAYRQGDGTGELFF. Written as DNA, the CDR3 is TGCAGTGCATACCGACAGGGCGATGGCACCGGGGAGCTGTTTTTT.

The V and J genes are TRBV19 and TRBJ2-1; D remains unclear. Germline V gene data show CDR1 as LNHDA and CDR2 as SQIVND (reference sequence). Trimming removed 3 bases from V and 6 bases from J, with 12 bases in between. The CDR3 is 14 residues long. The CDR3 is CASSMVTTINEQFF. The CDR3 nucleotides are TGTGCCAGTAGTATGGTTACTACCATCAATGAGCAGTTCTTC.

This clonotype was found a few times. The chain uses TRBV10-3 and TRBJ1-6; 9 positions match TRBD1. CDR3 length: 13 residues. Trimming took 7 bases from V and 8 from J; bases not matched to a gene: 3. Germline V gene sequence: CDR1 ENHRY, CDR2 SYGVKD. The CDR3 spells CAIKGQGDSPLHF. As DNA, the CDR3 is TGTGCCATCAAGGGACAGGGAGATTCACCCCTCCACTTT.

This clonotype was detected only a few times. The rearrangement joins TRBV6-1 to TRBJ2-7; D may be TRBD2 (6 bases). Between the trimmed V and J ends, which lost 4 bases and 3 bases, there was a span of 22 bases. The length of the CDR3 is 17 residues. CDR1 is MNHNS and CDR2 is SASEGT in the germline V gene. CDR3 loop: CASSVLRSGTQFYEQYF. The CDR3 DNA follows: TGTGCCAGCAGTGTCTTGAGGTCTGGGACTCAATTCTACGAGCAGTACTTC.

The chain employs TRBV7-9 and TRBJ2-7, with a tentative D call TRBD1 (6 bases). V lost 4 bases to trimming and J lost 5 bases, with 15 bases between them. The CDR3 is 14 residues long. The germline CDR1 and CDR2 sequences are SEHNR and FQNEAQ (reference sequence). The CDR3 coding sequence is TGTGCCAGCAGCTCCACAGGGAAATCAGACGAGCAGTACTTC. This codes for CASSSTGKSDEQYF.

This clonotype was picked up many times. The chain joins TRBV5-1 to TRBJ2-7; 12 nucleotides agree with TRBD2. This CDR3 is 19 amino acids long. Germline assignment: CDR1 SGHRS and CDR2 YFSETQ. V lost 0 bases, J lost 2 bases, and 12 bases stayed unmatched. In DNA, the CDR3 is TGCGCCAGCAGCTTGGCCCAGGCTAGCGGGAGGGCAATAACCTACGAGCAGTACTTC. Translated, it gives CASSLAQASGRAITYEQYF.

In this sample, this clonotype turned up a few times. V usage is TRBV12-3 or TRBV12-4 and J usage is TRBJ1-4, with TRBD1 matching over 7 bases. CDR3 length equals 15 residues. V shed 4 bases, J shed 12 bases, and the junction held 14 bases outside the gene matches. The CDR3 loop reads CASSSPTGPLGELFF. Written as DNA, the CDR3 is TGTGCCAGCAGTTCTCCGACAGGGCCTCTTGGGGAACTGTTTTTT.